This T cell receptor beta chain emerged from a study of shared clonotypes between healthy human individuals. A remark on this clone: Its target is not known.

General study results and limits: A generally larger estimated richness was seen in naive subsets than in memory subsets. Sorted-subset samples were not fully sequenced, rarefaction indicated.

TCRdb's copy holds only in-frame clones and misses some; the assay was immunoSEQ multiplex PCR. The table shows hundreds of thousands of clones, with approximately 96% occurring only once. Naive CD8 isolation took CD45RO-negative cells positively selected for CCR7 and excluded terminally differentiated effector memory CD45RA+ cells. The sequenced sample consisted of naive CD8+ T cells sorted from blood. This TCR derives from a man under 40 in good health.

The CDR3 spells CASSYSRQGARGYTF. CDR3 bases: TGTGCCAGCAGTTACTCGAGGCAGGGGGCGAGGGGCTACACCTTC. V is TRBV6-5 and J is TRBJ1-2; 8 positions match TRBD1. This CDR3 comprises 15 residues. The junction had 8 bases not matched to a gene; V was cut back by 0 bases and J by 8 bases. Germline V gene sequence: CDR1 MNHEY, CDR2 SVGAGI.